The present entry profiles one T cell receptor beta chain with its context. Its antigen is unknown. Other DNA sequences of this sample code for an identical CDR3. These data are taken from a study of cytomegalovirus exposure and HLA in healthy donors. Trimming took 5 bases from V and 0 from J, leaving 3 bases between them. Germline CDR1 MDHEN, CDR2 SYDVKM. CDR3 size: 12 residues. The PCR made use of 60 Vbeta and 13 Jbeta primers. TCRdb's table, derived via immunoSEQ multiplex PCR, lists solely in-frame clones and lacks some. The sample carries fewer than 200,000 clones, under 80% recorded once. Study-level points and caveats: Analysis performed later found more than 15,000 TCR beta sequences associated with HLA alleles at 0.05 false discovery rate.

This TCR came from a man aged 35-49 years in good health and CMV-seronegative. Sequenced material: PBMCs. The chain couples TRBV28 to TRBJ2-3; D gene uncertain. This CDR3 is CASSTSTDTQYF. The CDR3 DNA sequence: TGTGCCAGCAGTACTAGCACAGATACGCAGTATTTT.